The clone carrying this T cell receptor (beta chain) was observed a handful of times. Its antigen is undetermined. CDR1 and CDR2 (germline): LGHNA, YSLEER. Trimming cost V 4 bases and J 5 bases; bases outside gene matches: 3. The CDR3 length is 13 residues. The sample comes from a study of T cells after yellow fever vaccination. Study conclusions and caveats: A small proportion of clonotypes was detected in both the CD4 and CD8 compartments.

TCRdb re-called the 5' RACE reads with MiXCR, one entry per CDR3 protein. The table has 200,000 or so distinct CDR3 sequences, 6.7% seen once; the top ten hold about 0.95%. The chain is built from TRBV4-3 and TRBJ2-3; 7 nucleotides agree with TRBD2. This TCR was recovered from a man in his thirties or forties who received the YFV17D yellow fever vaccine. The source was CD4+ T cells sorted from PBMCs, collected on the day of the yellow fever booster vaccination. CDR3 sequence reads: CASSPRTRDTQYF. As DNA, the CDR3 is TGCGCCAGCAGCCCTCGGACTAGAGATACGCAGTATTTT.